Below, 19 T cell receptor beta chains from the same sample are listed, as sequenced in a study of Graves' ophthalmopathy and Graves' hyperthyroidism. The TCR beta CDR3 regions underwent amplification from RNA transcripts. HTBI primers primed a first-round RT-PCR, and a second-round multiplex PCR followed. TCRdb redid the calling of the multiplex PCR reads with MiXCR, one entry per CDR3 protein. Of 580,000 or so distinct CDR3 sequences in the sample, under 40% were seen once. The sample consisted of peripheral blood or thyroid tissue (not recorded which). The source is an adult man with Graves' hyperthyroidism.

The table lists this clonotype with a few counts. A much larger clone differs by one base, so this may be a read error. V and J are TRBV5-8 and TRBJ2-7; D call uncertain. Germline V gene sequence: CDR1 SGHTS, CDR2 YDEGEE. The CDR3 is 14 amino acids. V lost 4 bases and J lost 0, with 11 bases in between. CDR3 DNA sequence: TGTGCCAGCAGCCGCCGTCCCAGCTCCTACGAGCAGTACTTC. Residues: CASSRRPSSYEQYF.

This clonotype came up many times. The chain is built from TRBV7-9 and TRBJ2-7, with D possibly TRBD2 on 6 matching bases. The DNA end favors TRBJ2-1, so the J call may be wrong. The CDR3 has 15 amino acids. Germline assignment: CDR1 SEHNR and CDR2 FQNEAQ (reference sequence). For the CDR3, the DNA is TGTGCCAGCAGCTCGCCCCGGGACTTACACAATGAGCAGTTCTTC. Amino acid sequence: CASSSPRDLHNEQFF.

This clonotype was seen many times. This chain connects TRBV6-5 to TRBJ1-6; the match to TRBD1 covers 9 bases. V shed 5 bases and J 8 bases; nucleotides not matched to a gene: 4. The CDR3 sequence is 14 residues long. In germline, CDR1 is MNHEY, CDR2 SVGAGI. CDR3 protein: CASSGTGKHSPLHF. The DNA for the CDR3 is TGTGCCAGCAGTGGGACAGGGAAACATTCACCCCTCCACTTT.

The CDR3 DNA follows: TGCAGTGCTAGTTTCGGGCGACAAGAGACCCAGTACTTC. This translates into CSASFGRQETQYF. This chain connects TRBV20-1 to TRBJ2-5; D is unclear. Germline CDR1 is DFQATT and CDR2 is SNEGSKA (reference sequence). Trimming left V 3 bases short and J 2 bases short, with 10 bases between. The CDR3 is 13 amino acids.

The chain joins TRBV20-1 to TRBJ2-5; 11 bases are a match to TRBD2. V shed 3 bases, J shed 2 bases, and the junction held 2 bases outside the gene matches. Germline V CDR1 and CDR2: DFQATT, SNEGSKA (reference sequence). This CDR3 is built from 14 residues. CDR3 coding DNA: TGCAGTGCTAGCCGACTAGCGGGACAAGAGACCCAGTACTTC. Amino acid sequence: CSASRLAGQETQYF.

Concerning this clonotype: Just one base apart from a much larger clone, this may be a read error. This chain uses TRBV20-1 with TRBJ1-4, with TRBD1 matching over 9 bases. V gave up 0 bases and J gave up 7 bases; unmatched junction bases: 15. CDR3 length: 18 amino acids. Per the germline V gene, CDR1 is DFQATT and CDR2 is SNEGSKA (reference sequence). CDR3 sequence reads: CSARDLRTGVRGGEKLFF. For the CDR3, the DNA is TGCAGTGCTAGAGATCTCCGGACAGGGGTGAGGGGAGGTGAAAAACTGTTTTTT.

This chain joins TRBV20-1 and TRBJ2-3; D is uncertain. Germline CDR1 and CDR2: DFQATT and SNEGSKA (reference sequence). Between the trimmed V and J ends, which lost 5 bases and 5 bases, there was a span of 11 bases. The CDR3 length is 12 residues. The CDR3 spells CSASAVGDTQYF. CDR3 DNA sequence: TGCAGTGCTTCGGCGGTGGGAGATACGCAGTATTTT.

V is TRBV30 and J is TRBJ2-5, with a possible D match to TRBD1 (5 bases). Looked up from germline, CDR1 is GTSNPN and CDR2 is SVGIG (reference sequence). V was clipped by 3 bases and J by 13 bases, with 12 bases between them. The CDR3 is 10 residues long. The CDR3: CAWSKGVTYF. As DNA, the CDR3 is TGTGCCTGGAGCAAAGGGGTCACGTACTTC.

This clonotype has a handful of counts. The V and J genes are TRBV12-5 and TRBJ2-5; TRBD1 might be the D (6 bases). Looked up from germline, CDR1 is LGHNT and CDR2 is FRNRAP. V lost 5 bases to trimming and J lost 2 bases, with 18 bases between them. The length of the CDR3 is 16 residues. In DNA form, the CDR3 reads TGTGCTAGTGGTCCCGCGGACAGATTACAACAAGAGACCCAGTACTTC. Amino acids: CASGPADRLQQETQYF. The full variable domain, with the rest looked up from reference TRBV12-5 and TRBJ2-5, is DARVTQTPRHKVTEMGQEVTMRCQPILGHNTVFWYRQTMMQGLELLAYFRNRAPLDDSGMPKDRFSAEMPDATLATLKIQPSEPRDSAVYFCASGPADRLQQETQYFGPGTRLLVL.

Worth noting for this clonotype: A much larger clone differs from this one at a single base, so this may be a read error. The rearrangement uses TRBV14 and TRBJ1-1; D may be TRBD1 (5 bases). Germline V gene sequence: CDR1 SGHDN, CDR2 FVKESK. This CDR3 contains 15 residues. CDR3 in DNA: TGTGCCAGCAGCAAAGCGGGTCCCTTCGGGACTGGAGCTTTCTTT. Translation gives CASSKAGPFGTGAFF.

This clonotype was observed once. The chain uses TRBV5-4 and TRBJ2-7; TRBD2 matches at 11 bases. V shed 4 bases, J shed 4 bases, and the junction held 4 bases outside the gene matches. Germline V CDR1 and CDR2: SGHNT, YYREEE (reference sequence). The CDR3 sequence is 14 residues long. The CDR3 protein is CASSPRTSGYEQYF. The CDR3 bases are TGTGCCAGCAGCCCGAGGACTAGCGGGTACGAGCAGTACTTC.

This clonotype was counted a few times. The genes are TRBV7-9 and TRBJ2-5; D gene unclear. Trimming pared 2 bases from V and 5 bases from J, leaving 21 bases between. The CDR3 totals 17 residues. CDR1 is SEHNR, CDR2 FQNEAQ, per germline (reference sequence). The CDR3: CASSLKGVSAYNETQYF. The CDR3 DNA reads TGTGCCAGCAGCTTAAAAGGAGTGAGCGCCTACAATGAGACCCAGTACTTC.

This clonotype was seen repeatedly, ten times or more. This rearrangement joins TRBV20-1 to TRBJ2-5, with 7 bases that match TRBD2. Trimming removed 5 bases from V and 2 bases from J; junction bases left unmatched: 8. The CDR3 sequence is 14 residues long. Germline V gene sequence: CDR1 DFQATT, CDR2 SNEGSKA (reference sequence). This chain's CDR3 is CSAPIAGMQETQYF. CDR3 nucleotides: TGCAGTGCTCCAATAGCGGGCATGCAAGAGACCCAGTACTTC.

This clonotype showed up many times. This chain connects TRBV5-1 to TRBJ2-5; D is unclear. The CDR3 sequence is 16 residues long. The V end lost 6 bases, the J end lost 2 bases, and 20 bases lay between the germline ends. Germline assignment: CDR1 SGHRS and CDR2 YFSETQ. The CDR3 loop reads CASTTSPEQVQETQYF. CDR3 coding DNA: TGCGCCAGCACGACCTCTCCGGAGCAGGTGCAAGAGACCCAGTACTTC.

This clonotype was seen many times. The CDR3 loop reads CASSLTYSYEQYF. CDR3 coding DNA: TGTGCCAGCAGTTTGACATACTCCTACGAGCAGTACTTC. The chain carries TRBV12-3 or TRBV12-4 and TRBJ2-7; D remains unclear. V dropped 3 bases and J dropped 0 bases, with 6 bases sitting between them. This CDR3 is 13 amino acids long.

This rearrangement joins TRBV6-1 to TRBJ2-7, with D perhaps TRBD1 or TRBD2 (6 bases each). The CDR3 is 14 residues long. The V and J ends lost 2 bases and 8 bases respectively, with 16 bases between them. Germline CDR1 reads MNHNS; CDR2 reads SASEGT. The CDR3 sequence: CASSERGGLPQQYF. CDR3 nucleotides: TGTGCCAGCAGTGAAAGAGGGGGGTTACCCCAGCAGTACTTC.

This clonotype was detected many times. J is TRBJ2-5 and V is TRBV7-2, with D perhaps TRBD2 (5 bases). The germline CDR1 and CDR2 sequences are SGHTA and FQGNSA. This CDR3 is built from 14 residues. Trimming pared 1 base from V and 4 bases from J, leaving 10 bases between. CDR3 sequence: CASSLDRGRETQYF. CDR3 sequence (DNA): TGTGCCAGCAGCTTAGATCGTGGGAGAGAGACCCAGTACTTC.

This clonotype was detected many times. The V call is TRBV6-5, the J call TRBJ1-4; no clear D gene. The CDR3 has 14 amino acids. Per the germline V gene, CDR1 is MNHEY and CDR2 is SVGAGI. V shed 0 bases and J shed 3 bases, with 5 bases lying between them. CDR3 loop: CASSYSSANEKLFF. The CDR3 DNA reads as TGTGCCAGCAGTTACTCGTCAGCTAATGAAAAACTGTTTTTT.

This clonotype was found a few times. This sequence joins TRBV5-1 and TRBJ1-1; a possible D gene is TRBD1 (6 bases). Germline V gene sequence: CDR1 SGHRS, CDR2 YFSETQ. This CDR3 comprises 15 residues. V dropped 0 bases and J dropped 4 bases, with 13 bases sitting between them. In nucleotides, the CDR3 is TGCGCCAGCAGCTTGGTCTGGGAAGGGGGCACTGAAGCTTTCTTT. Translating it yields CASSLVWEGGTEAFF. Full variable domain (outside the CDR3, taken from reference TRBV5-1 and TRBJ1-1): KAGVTQTPRYLIKTRGQQVTLSCSPISGHRSVSWYQQTPGQGLQFLFEYFSETQRNKGNFPGRFSGRQFSNSRSEMNVSTLELGDSALYLCASSLVWEGGTEAFFGQGTRLTVV.